The present T cell receptor (beta chain) was sequenced within a study of regulatory T cells in long-lasting Graves disease. Study-wide background: Persistent cases took antithyroid drugs over 5 years and stayed TSH receptor antibody positive.

Overall study results and limits: Persistent disease exhibited a predilection for TRBV28, TRBJ1-2 and TRBJ2-5.

Researchers made TCR beta libraries by using iRepertoire HTBI primers and running Arm-PCR on CDR3 regions. TCRdb called the multiplex PCR reads again in MiXCR, with one record for every CDR3 protein. The data show hundreds of thousands of distinct CDR3 sequences, around 20% seen once. Time point noted: persistent/refractory GD, antithyroid drugs over 5 years with positive TRAb. Isolated PBMC RNA provided the starting material for the TCR library. Per American Thyroid Association guidelines, Graves' disease was diagnosed. Germline loops: CDR1 SGHTA, CDR2 FQGNSA. V lost 1 base to trimming and J lost 4 bases, with 11 bases between them. The CDR3 has 15 residues. This clonotype was counted many times. Its antigen is not known.

This chain joins TRBV7-2 and TRBJ1-5, with a possible D match to TRBD1 (5 bases). The material sequenced was peripheral blood mononuclear cells (PBMCs), taken when the disease was refractory, from a patient treated with antithyroid drugs. This sequence was found in a female donor with Graves disease. CDR3 DNA: TGTGCCAGCAGCTTAGTCCCGGCAGGGAATCAGCCCCAGCATTTT. This sequence encodes CASSLVPAGNQPQHF.